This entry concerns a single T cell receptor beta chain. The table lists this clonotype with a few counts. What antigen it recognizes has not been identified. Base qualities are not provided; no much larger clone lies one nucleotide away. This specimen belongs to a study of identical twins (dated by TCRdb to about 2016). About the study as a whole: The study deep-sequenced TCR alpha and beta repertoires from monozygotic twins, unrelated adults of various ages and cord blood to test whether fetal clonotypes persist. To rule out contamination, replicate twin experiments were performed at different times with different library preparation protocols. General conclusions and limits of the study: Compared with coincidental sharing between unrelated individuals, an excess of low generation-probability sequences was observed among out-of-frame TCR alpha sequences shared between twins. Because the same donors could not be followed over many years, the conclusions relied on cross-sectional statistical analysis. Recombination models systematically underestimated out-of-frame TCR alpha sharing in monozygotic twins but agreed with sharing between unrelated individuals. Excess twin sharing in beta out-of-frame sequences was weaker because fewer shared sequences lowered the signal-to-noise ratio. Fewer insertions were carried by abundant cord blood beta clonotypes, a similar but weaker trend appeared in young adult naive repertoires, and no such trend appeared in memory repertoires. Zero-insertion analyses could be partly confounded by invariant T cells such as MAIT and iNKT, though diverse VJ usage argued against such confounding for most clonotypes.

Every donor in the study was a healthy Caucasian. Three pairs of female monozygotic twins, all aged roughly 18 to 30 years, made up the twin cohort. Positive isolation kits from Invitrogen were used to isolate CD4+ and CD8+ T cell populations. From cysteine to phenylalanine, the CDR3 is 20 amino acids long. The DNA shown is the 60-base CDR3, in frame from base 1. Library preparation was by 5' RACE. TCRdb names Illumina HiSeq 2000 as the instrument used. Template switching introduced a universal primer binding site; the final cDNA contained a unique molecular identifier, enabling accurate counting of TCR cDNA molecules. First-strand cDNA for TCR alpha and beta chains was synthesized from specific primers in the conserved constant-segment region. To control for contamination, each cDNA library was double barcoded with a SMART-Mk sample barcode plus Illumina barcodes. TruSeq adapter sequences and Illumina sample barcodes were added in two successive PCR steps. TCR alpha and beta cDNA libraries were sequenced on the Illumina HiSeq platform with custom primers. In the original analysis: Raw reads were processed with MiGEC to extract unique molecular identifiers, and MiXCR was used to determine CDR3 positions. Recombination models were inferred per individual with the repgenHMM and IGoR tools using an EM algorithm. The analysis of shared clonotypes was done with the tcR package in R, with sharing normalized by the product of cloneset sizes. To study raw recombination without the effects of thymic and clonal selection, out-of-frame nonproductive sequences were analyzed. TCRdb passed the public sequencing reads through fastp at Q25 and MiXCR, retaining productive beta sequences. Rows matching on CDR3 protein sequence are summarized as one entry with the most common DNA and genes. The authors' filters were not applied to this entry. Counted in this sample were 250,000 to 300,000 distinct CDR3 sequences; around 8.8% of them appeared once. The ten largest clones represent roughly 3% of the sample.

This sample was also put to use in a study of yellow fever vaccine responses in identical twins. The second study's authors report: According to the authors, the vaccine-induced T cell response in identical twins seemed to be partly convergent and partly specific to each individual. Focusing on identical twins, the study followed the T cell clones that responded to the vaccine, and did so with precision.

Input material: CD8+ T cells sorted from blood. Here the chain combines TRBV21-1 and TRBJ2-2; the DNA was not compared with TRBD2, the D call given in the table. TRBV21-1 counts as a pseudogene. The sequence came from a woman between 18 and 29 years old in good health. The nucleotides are TGTGCCAGCAGCAAAGCGCTTTTACTCCTTGCTAGAGCGGAAACCGGGGAGCTGTTTTTT. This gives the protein CASSKALLLLARAETGELFF.